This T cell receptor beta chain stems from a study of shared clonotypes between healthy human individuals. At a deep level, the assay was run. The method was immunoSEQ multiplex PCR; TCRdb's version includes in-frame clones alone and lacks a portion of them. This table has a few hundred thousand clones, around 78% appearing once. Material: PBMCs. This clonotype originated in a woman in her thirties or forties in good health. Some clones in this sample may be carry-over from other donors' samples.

CDR3 sequence reads: CASSLTAGVDTGELFF. The CDR3 nucleotides read TGTGCCAGCAGCTTAACAGCGGGAGTAGATACCGGGGAGCTGTTTTTT. V is TRBV7-9 and J is TRBJ2-2, with TRBD2 identical over 8 bases. The CDR3 spans 16 residues. V shed 2 bases and J 5 bases; nucleotides not matched to a gene: 7. Germline V gives CDR1 SEHNR, CDR2 FQNEAQ (reference sequence). Variable domain in full (rest from reference TRBV7-9 and TRBJ2-2): DTGVSQNPRHKITKRGQNVTFRCDPISEHNRLYWYRQTLGQGPEFLTYFQNEAQLEKSRLLSDRFSAERPKGSFSTLEIQRTEQGDSAMYLCASSLTAGVDTGELFFGEGSRLTVL.